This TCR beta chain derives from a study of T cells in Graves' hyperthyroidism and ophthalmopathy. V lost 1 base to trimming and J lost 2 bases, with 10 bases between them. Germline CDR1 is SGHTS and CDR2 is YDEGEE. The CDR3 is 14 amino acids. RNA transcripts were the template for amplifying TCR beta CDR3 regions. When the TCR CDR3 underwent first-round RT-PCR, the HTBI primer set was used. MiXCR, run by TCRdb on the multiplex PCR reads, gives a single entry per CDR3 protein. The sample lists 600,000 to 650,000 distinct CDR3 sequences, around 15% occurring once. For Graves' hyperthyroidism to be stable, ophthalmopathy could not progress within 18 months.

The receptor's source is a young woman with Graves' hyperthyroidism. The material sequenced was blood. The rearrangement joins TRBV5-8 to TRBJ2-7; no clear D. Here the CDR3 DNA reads TGTGCCAGCAGCTTGACGGTGCCCCCCTACGAGCAGTACTTC. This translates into CASSLTVPPYEQYF.